The T cell receptor beta chain described here comes from a study of T cell responses to AZD1222 COVID-19 vaccine. Study-level findings and limits: Distributed over spike, vaccine-associated CD4 TCRs predominated at 160-218 and 743-854. Females outnumbered males among donors, who were mostly white British; clonal diversity was possibly underestimated. Unmutated variant regions reportedly attract nearly half of all spike-specific TCRs.

TCRdb's table, derived via immunoSEQ multiplex PCR, lists solely in-frame clones and lacks some. The repertoire includes 100,000 to 150,000 clones, 87% of them detected once, and 1.5% sits in the top ten. About this clone: The antigen is unknown.

The CDR3 is 14 residues long. V was cut by 7 bases and J by 10 bases, with 17 bases left in between. Germline CDR1 LNHDA, CDR2 SQIVND (reference sequence). This sequence joins TRBV19 and TRBJ1-6; D gene unclear. This clonotype originated in an adult in good health. The starting material was peripheral blood, obtained on day 0 of AZD1222 vaccination. CDR3 region: CASTLTGGWSPLHF. CDR3 coding DNA: TGTGCCAGTACCCTAACTGGAGGGTGGTCACCCCTCCACTTT.